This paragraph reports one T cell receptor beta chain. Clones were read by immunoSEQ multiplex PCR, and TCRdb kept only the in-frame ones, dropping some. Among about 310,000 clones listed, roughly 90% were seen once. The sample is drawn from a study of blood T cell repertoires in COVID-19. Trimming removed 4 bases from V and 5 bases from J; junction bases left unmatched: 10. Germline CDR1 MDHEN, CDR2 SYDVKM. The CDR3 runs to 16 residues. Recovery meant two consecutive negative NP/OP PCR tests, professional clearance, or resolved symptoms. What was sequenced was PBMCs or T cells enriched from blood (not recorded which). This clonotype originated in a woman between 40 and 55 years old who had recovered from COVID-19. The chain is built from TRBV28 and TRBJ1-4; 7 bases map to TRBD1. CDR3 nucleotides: TGTGCCAGCAGTTCTACTACAGGGGCAAACAATGAAAAACTGTTTTTT. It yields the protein CASSSTTGANNEKLFF.